This TCR beta chain was found in a study of blood T cell repertoires in COVID-19. Study as a whole: Nucleic acid was either cDNA or gDNA, and it came from T cells, B-cell-depleted T cells, or PBMCs.

Generated by immunoSEQ multiplex PCR, the TCRdb table keeps only in-frame clones and is missing some. The table lists roughly 500,000 clones, more than 75% of them singletons. The germline gives CDR1 MNHNY, CDR2 SVGAGI (reference sequence). V lost 5 bases and J 7 bases, leaving 8 bases between the germline ends. This CDR3 spans 11 amino acids. The sample was PBMCs or T cells enriched from blood (not recorded which). The J gene is TRBJ1-1, the V gene TRBV6-6; D gene unclear. This sequence was found in a woman aged 40-49 years who had recovered from COVID-19. DNA of the CDR3: TGTGCCAGCAGTACCCACATTGAAGCTTTCTTT. Its protein product is CASSTHIEAFF.